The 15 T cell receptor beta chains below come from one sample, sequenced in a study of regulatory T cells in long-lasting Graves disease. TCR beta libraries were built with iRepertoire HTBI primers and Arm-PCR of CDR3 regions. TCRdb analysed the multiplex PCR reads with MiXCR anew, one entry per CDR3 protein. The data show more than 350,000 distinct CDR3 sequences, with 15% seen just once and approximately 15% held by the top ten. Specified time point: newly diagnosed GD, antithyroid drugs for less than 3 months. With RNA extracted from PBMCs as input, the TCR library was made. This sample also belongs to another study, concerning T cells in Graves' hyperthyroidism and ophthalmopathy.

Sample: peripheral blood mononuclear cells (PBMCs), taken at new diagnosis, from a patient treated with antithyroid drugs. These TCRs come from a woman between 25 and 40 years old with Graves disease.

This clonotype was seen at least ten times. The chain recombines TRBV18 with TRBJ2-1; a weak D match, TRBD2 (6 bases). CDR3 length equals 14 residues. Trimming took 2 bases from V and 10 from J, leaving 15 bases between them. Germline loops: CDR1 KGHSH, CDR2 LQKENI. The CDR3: CASSPSDGSGEQFF. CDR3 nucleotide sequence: TGTGCCAGCTCACCATCTGACGGGAGTGGGGAGCAGTTCTTC. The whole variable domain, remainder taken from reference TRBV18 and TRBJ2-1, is NAGVMQNPRHLVRRRGQEARLRCSPMKGHSHVYWYRQLPEEGLKFMVYLQKENIIDESGMPKERFSAEFPKEGPSILRIQQVVRGDSAAYFCASSPSDGSGEQFFGPGTRLTVL.

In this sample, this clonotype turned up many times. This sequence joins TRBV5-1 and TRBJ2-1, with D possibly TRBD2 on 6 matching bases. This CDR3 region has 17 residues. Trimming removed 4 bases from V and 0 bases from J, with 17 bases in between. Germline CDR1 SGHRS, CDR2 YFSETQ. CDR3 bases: TGCGCCAGCAGCCCCCCTGGGGCGGGGAGCTCCTACAATGAGCAGTTCTTC. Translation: CASSPPGAGSSYNEQFF.

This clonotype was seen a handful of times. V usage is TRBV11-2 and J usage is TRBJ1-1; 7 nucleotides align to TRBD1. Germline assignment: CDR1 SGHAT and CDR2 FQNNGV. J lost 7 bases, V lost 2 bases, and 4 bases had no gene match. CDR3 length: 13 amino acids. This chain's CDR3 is CASSLFRDSEAFF. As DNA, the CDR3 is TGTGCCAGCAGCTTATTTCGGGACAGTGAAGCTTTCTTT.

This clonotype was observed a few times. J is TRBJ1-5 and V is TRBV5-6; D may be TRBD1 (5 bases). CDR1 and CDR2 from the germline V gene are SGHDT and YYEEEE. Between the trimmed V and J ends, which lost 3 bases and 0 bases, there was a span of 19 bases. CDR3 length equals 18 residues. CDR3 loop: CASSSRGWGSNSNQPQHF. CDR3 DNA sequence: TGTGCCAGCAGCTCCCGGGGGTGGGGCTCGAATAGCAATCAGCCCCAGCATTTT.

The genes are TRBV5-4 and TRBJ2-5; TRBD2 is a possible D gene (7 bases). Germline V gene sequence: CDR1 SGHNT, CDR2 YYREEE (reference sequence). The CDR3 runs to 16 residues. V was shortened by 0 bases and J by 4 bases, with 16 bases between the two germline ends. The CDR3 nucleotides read TGTGCCAGCAGCTTGGAGGGCGGGGGCATGAGAGAGACCCAGTACTTC. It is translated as CASSLEGGGMRETQYF.

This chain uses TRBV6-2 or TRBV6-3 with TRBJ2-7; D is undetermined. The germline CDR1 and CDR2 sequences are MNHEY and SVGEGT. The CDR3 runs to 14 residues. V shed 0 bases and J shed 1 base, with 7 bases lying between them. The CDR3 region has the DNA TGTGCCAGCAGTTACTCGTGGGTGTCCTACGAGCAGTACTTC. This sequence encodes CASSYSWVSYEQYF.

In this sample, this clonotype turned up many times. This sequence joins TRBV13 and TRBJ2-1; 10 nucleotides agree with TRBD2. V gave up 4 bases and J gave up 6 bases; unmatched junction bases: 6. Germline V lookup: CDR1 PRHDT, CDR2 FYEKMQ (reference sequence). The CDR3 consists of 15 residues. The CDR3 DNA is TGTGCCAGCAGCTCGCTAGCGGGAGTCCTCAATGAGCAGTTCTTC. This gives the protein CASSSLAGVLNEQFF.

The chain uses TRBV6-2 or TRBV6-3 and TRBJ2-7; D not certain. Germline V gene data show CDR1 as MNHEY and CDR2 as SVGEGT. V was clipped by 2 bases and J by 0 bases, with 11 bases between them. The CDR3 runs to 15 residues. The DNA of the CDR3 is TGTGCCAGCAGTTACACATACCAACTCTCCTACGAGCAGTACTTC. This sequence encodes CASSYTYQLSYEQYF.

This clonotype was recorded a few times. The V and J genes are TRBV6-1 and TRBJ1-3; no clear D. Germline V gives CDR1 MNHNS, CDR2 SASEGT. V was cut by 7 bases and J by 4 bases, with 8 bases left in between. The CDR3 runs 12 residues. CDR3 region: CASTREGNTIYF. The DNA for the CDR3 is TGTGCCAGCACAAGGGAGGGAAACACCATATATTTT.

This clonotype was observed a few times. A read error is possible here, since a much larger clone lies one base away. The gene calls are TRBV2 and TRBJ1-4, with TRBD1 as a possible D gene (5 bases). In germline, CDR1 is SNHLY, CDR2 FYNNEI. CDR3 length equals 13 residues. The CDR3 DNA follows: TGTGCCGGCAGCCCCCCGACAGAGGAAAAACTGTTTTTT. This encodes CAGSPPTEEKLFF.

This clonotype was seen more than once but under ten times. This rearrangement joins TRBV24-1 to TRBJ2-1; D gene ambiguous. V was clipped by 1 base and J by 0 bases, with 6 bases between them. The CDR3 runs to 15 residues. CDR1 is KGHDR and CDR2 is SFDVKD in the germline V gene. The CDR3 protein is CATSDFRNSYNEQFF. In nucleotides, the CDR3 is TGTGCCACCAGTGATTTCCGGAACTCCTACAATGAGCAGTTCTTC.

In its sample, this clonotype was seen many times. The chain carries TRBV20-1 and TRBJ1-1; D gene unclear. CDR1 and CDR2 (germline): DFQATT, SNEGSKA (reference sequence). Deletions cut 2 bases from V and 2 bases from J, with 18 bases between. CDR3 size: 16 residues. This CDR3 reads CSARNAGWEENTEAFF. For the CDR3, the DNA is TGCAGTGCTAGAAACGCTGGCTGGGAGGAAAACACTGAAGCTTTCTTT.

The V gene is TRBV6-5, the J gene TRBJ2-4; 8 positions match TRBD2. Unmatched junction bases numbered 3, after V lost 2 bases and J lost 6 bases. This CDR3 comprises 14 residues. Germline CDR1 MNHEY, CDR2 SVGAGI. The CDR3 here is CASSYDGRGNIQYF. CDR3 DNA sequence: TGTGCCAGCAGTTACGACGGGAGGGGAAACATTCAGTACTTC.

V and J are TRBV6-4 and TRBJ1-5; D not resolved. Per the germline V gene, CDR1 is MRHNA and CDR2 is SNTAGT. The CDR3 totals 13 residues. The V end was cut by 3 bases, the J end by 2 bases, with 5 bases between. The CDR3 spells CASSEEGNQPQHF. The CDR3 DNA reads TGTGCCAGCAGTGAGGAGGGCAATCAGCCCCAGCATTTT.

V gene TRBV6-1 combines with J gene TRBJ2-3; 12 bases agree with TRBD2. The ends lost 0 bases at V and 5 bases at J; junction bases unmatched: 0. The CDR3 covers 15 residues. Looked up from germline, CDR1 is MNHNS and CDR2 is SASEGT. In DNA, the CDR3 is TGTGCCAGCAGTGAAGCGGGACTAGCGGGAGATACGCAGTATTTT. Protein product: CASSEAGLAGDTQYF.